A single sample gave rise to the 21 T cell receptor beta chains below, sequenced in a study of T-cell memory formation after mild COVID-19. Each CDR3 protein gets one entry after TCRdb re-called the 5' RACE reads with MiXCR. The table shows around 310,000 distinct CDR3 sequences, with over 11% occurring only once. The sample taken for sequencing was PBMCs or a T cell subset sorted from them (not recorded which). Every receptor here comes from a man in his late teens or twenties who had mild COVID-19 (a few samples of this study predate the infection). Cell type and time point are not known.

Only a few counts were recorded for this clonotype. CDR3: CASRTPLAGPNEQFF. The CDR3, as DNA: TGTGCCAGCAGAACCCCCCTGGCGGGACCCAATGAGCAGTTCTTC. This chain links TRBV7-9 with TRBJ2-1; tentative D call: TRBD2 (6 bases). V gave up 6 bases and J gave up 6 bases, with 18 bases separating them. Germline V lookup: CDR1 SEHNR, CDR2 FQNEAQ (reference sequence). There are 15 residues in the CDR3. The full variable domain, completed using reference TRBV7-9 and TRBJ2-1, is DTGVSQNPRHKITKRGQNVTFRCDPISEHNRLYWYRQTLGQGPEFLTYFQNEAQLEKSRLLSDRFSAERPKGSFSTLEIQRTEQGDSAMYLCASRTPLAGPNEQFFGPGTRLTVL.

CDR3 in amino acids: CSAITGAADTEAFF. The DNA for the CDR3 is TGCAGTGCCATAACCGGGGCTGCAGACACTGAAGCTTTCTTT. The genes are TRBV20-1 and TRBJ1-1, with TRBD1 as a possible D gene (5 bases). The CDR3 spans 14 residues. The germline V gene encodes CDR1 DFQATT and CDR2 SNEGSKA (reference sequence). The germline V and J ends were trimmed by 6 bases and 3 bases, with 17 bases remaining between them.

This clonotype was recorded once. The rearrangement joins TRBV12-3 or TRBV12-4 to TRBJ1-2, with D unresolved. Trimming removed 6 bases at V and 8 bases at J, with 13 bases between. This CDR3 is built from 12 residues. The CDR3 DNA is TGTGCCAGCAGGCGGCCCATAGGAGGCTACACCTTC. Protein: CASRRPIGGYTF.

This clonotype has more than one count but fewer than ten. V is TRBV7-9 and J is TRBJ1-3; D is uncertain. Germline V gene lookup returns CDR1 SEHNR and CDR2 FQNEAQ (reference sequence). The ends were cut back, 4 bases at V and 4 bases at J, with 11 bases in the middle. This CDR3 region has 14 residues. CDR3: CASSSAGSGNTIYF. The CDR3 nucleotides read TGTGCCAGCAGCTCGGCAGGAAGCGGAAACACCATATATTTT.

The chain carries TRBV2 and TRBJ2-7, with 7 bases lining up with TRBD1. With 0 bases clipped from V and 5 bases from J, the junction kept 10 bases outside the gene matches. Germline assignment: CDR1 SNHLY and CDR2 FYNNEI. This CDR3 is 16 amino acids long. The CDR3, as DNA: TGTGCCAGCAGTGAAGCGGGGGACAGAGGGTCCCACGAGCAGTACTTC. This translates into CASSEAGDRGSHEQYF.

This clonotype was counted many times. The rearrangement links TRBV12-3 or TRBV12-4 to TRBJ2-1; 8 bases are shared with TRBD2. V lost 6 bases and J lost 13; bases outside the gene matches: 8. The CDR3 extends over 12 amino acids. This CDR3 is CASSPTSGNQFF. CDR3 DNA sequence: TGTGCCAGCAGCCCTACTAGCGGAAATCAGTTCTTC.

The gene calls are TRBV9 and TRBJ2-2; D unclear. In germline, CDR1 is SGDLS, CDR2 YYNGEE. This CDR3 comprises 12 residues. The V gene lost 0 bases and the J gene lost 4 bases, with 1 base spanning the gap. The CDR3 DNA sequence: TGTGCCAGCAGCGTAGTCACCGGGGAGCTGTTTTTT. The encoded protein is CASSVVTGELFF.

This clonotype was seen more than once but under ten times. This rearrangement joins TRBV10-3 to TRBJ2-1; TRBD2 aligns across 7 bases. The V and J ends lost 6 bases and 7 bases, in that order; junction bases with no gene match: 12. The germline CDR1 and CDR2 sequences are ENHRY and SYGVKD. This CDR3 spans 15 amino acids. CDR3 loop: CAIRTDGMGGNEQFF. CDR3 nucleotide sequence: TGTGCCATCAGGACGGACGGGATGGGGGGGAATGAGCAGTTCTTC.

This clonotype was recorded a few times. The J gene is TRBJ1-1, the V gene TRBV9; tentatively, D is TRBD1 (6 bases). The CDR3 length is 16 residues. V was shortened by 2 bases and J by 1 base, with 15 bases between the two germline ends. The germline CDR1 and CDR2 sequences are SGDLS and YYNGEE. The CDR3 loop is CASSVGSGTQNTEAFF. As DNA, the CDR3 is TGTGCCAGCAGCGTGGGGTCAGGGACACAGAACACTGAAGCTTTCTTT.

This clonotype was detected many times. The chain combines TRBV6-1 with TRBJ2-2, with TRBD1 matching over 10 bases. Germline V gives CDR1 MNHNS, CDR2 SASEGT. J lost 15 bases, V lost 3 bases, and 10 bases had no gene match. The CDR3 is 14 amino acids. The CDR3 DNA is TGTGCCAGCAGTGATGAAAGGGGACAGGGGAGGTTGTTTTTT. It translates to CASSDERGQGRLFF.

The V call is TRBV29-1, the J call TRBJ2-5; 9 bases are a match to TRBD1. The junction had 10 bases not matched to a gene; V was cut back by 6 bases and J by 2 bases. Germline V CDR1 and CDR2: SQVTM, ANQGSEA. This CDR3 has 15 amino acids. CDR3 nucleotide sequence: TGCAGCGTGAAATCGGGACAGGGATTACAAGAGACCCAGTACTTC. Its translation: CSVKSGQGLQETQYF. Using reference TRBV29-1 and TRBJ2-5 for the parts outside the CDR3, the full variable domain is SAVISQKPSRDICQRGTSLTIQCQVDSQVTMMFWYRQQPGQSLTLIATANQGSEATYESGFVIDKFPISRPNLTFSTLTVSNMSPEDSSIYLCSVKSGQGLQETQYFGPGTRLLVL.

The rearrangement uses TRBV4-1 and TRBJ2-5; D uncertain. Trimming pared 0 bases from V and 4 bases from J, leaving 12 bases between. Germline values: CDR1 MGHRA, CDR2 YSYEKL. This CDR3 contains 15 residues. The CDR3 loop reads CASSQEGTSGETQYF. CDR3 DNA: TGCGCCAGCAGCCAAGAGGGAACCTCGGGAGAGACCCAGTACTTC.

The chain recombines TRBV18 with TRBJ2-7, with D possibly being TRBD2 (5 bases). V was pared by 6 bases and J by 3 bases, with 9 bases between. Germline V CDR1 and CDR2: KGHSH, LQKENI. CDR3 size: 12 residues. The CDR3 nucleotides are TGTGCCAGCTCGACCGAGGGCTACGAGCAGTACGTC. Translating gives CASSTEGYEQYV.

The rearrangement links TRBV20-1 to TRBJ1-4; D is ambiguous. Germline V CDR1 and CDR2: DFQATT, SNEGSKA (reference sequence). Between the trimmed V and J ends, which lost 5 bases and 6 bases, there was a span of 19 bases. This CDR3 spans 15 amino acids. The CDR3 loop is CSARRTARNYEKLFF. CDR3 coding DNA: TGCAGTGCTCGTCGGACGGCCCGCAACTATGAAAAACTGTTTTTT.

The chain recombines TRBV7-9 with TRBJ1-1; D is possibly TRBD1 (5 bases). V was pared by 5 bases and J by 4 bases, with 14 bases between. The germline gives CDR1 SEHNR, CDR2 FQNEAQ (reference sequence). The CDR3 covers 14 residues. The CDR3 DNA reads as TGTGCCAGCAGCCCAACCGGGGGGAGCACTGAAGCTTTCTTT. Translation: CASSPTGGSTEAFF.

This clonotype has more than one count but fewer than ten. The CDR3 is CASSQYRQRGAQEQFF. For the CDR3, the DNA is TGCGCCAGCAGTCAATATAGACAGCGGGGGGCCCAGGAGCAGTTCTTC. This chain links TRBV23-1 with TRBJ2-1, with 9 bases aligning to TRBD2. TRBV23-1 is placed among ORFs of uncertain function. This CDR3 comprises 16 residues. With 1 base clipped from V and 10 bases from J, the junction kept 11 bases outside the gene matches.

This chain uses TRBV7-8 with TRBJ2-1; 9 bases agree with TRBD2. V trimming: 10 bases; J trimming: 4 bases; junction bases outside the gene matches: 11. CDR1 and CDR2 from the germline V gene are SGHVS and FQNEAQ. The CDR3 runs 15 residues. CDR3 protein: CAIGDGTSYYNEQFF. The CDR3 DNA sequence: TGTGCCATCGGCGATGGGACTAGCTATTACAATGAGCAGTTCTTC.

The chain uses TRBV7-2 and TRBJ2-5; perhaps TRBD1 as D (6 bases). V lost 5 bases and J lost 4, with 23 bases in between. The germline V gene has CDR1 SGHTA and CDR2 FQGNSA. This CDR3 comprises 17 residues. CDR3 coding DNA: TGTGCCAGCAGCCCCCCTGGGGGACACCGAATTCGAGAGACCCAGTACTTC. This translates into CASSPPGGHRIRETQYF.

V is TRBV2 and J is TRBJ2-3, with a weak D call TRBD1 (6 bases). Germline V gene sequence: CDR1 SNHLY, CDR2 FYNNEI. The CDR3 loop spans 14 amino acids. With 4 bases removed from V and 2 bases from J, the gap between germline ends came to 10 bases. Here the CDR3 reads CASSVAGDTDTQYF. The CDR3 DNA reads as TGTGCCAGCAGTGTCGCAGGGGACACAGATACGCAGTATTTT.

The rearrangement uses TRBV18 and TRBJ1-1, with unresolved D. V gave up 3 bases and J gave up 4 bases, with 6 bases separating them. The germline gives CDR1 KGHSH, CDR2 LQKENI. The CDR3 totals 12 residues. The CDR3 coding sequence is TGTGCCAGCTCACCCGTCACCACTGAAGCTTTCTTT. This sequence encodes CASSPVTTEAFF.

The CDR3 is CASSQERAENIQYF. CDR3 coding DNA: TGTGCCAGCAGCCAAGAGCGGGCCGAAAACATTCAGTACTTC. The V gene is TRBV3-1, the J gene TRBJ2-4, with D possibly being TRBD2 (5 bases). The CDR3 is 14 residues long. CDR1 LGHDT and CDR2 YNNKEL come from the germline V gene (reference sequence). V lost 0 bases and J 5 bases, leaving 8 bases between the germline ends.